This entry lists 20 T cell receptor beta chains sequenced from one sample in a study of shared clonotypes between healthy human individuals. TCRdb keeps only in-frame clones here, not all; method: immunoSEQ multiplex PCR. The profile shows 2 million to 2.5 million clones, 90% to 97% of them singletons. Sequenced sample: naive CD4+ T cells sorted from blood. Stated subset: CD45RA+ positively selected. Receptor source: a man between 18 and 35 years old in good health.

The V and J genes are TRBV4-3 and TRBJ1-2; D remains ambiguous. CDR3 length equals 15 residues. Per germline, CDR1 LGHNA and CDR2 YSLEER. V lost 4 bases and J lost 7, with 19 bases in between. The CDR3 sequence is CASSRQAPAPGGYTF. The DNA for the CDR3 is TGCGCCAGCAGCCGCCAAGCCCCGGCGCCTGGTGGCTACACCTTC.

V and J are TRBV25-1 and TRBJ1-4, with 9 bases matching TRBD1. The germline CDR1 and CDR2 sequences are MGHDK and SYGVNS. The CDR3 covers 13 residues. J was trimmed by 8 bases and V by 6 bases; bases with no gene match: 4. Here the CDR3 reads CASSTGGGEKLFF. CDR3 DNA: TGTGCCAGCAGCACAGGGGGCGGGGAAAAACTGTTTTTT.

As concerns this clone: Additional DNA sequences in this sample encode the identical CDR3. The chain is built from TRBV9 and TRBJ1-1; the D gene is possibly TRBD1 (5 bases). Trimming stripped 0 bases from V and 0 bases from J, with 9 bases between. Germline loops: CDR1 SGDLS, CDR2 YYNGEE. There are 15 residues in the CDR3. The CDR3 reads CASSVGGHMNTEAFF. CDR3 DNA: TGTGCCAGCAGCGTAGGTGGACACATGAACACTGAAGCTTTCTTT. The entire variable domain, with the rest obtained from reference TRBV9 and TRBJ1-1, is as follows: DSGVTQTPKHLITATGQRVTLRCSPRSGDLSVYWYQQSLDQGLQFLIQYYNGEERAKGNILERFSAQQFPDLHSELNLSSLELGDSALYFCASSVGGHMNTEAFFGQGTRLTVV.

As regards this clone: Other DNA sequences in this sample translate to the same CDR3. The CDR3: CAWSVQSGSPLHF. CDR3 DNA sequence: TGTGCCTGGAGTGTACAGAGTGGTTCACCCCTCCACTTT. The chain uses TRBV30 and TRBJ1-6; no clear D gene. The CDR3 extends over 13 amino acids. Per germline, CDR1 GTSNPN and CDR2 SVGIG (reference sequence). The germline V and J ends were trimmed by 0 bases and 9 bases, with 9 bases remaining between them.

The chain carries TRBV7-2 and TRBJ2-7, with 8 bases identical to TRBD2. Per germline, CDR1 SGHTA and CDR2 FQGNSA. This CDR3 has 15 amino acids. With V trimmed by 5 bases and J by 2 bases, 8 bases remained unmatched. Here the CDR3 reads CASSREREIPYEQYF. The CDR3 DNA reads as TGTGCCAGCAGCCGGGAGCGGGAGATTCCCTACGAGCAGTACTTC.

The gene calls are TRBV4-1 and TRBJ1-4; no firm D call. The CDR3 has 15 amino acids. CDR1 and CDR2 (germline): MGHRA, YSYEKL. The V end lost 0 bases, the J end lost 2 bases, and 7 bases lay between the germline ends. This chain's CDR3 is CASSQDHLTNEKLFF. The CDR3 coding sequence is TGCGCCAGCAGCCAAGATCATCTGACTAATGAAAAACTGTTTTTT.

The chain joins TRBV6-1 to TRBJ2-2; D may match TRBD1 or TRBD2 (5 bases each). The CDR3 spans 16 residues. With 2 bases removed from V and 0 bases from J, the gap between germline ends came to 10 bases. Germline lookup yields CDR1 MNHNS and CDR2 SASEGT. CDR3 region: CASSEILGANTGELFF. The DNA for the CDR3 is TGTGCCAGCAGTGAAATCTTGGGGGCGAACACCGGGGAGCTGTTTTTT.

The genes are TRBV7-8 and TRBJ2-2; possibly TRBD1 for D (6 bases). V was shortened by 2 bases and J by 0 bases, with 13 bases between the two germline ends. Germline V CDR1 and CDR2: SGHVS, FQNEAQ. The CDR3 covers 17 residues. Here the CDR3 DNA reads TGTGCCAGCAGCTTACTACAGGGCAACACGAACACCGGGGAGCTGTTTTTT. Translation: CASSLLQGNTNTGELFF.

As concerns this clone: This sample also contains other DNA sequences that code for the same CDR3. CDR3 loop: CASSLWGASTDTQYF. In nucleotides, the CDR3 is TGCGCCAGCAGCTTATGGGGGGCCAGCACAGATACGCAGTATTTT. The gene calls are TRBV5-1 and TRBJ2-3; TRBD1 or TRBD2 may be the D gene (6 bases each). This CDR3 is 15 amino acids long. Trimming shortened V by 2 bases and J by 0 bases, and 10 bases separated the two germline ends. Germline V gene lookup returns CDR1 SGHRS and CDR2 YFSETQ.

The rearrangement joins TRBV9 to TRBJ2-1, with D perhaps TRBD2 (5 bases). Between the trimmed V and J ends, which lost 4 bases and 15 bases, there was a span of 20 bases. Germline V gene data show CDR1 as SGDLS and CDR2 as YYNGEE. This CDR3 comprises 13 residues. The CDR3 spells CASSRTLATFAFF. The CDR3 DNA sequence: TGTGCCAGCAGCAGGACCCTAGCAACTTTTGCGTTCTTC.

In its sample, this clone was seen once. The chain joins TRBV10-3 to TRBJ1-5; D may be TRBD1 (5 bases). CDR3 length equals 15 residues. In germline, CDR1 is ENHRY, CDR2 SYGVKD. The ends were cut back, 4 bases at V and 0 bases at J, with 10 bases in the middle. CDR3 sequence: CAISGGRGSNQPQHF. In DNA form, the CDR3 reads TGTGCCATCAGTGGAGGGAGGGGTAGCAATCAGCCCCAGCATTTT.

The CDR3 bases are TGTGCCAGCAGTACCAGGACAGGGTTGCACGAGCAGTACTTC. It translates to CASSTRTGLHEQYF. The rearrangement links TRBV6-6 to TRBJ2-7, with 8 positions matching TRBD1. Germline V gene sequence: CDR1 MNHNY, CDR2 SVGAGI (reference sequence). With 5 bases clipped from V and 5 bases from J, the junction kept 8 bases outside the gene matches. The CDR3 runs to 14 residues.

The J gene is TRBJ1-1, the V gene TRBV10-1; D is uncertain. The CDR3 covers 12 residues. The germline CDR1 and CDR2 sequences are WNHNN and SYGVQD (reference sequence). V lost 6 bases and J lost 9, with 14 bases in between. CDR3 sequence: CASSSADLKAFF. CDR3 nucleotide sequence: TGCGCCAGCAGCTCGGCCGACTTAAAAGCTTTCTTT.

To note about this clone: Other DNA sequences in this sample translate to the same CDR3. The CDR3 here is CASSPAGATGELFF. CDR3 DNA: TGTGCCAGCTCACCAGCTGGTGCGACCGGGGAGCTGTTTTTT. The J gene is TRBJ2-2, the V gene TRBV18; D is ambiguous. The ends were cut back, 2 bases at V and 5 bases at J, with 9 bases in the middle. Germline CDR1 KGHSH, CDR2 LQKENI. The CDR3 has 14 amino acids. Based on the CDR3 plus reference TRBV18 and TRBJ2-2, the full variable domain is NAGVMQNPRHLVRRRGQEARLRCSPMKGHSHVYWYRQLPEEGLKFMVYLQKENIIDESGMPKERFSAEFPKEGPSILRIQQVVRGDSAAYFCASSPAGATGELFFGEGSRLTVL.

This rearrangement joins TRBV5-1 to TRBJ2-2; D is possibly TRBD1 (6 bases). The CDR3 runs 15 residues. CDR1 SGHRS and CDR2 YFSETQ come from the germline V gene. V was cut by 2 bases and J by 1 base, with 9 bases left in between. The CDR3 sequence is CASSFGTQNTGELFF. The CDR3 DNA reads TGCGCCAGCAGCTTTGGGACACAGAACACCGGGGAGCTGTTTTTT.

This chain uses TRBV10-3 with TRBJ2-7; perhaps TRBD1 as D (6 bases). The V gene's germline CDR1 is ENHRY and CDR2 SYGVKD. V lost 4 bases and J lost 5, with 12 bases in between. This CDR3 has 13 residues. The CDR3 is CAISVRGIDEQYF. The CDR3 DNA reads TGTGCCATCAGTGTCAGGGGAATCGACGAGCAGTACTTC.

The chain has TRBV7-9 and TRBJ2-1, with TRBD2 matching over 10 bases. The V gene's germline CDR1 is SEHNR and CDR2 FQNEAQ (reference sequence). The CDR3 has 18 amino acids. The V and J ends lost 0 bases and 5 bases, in that order; junction bases with no gene match: 10. CDR3 loop: CASSLAYLGSGRNNEQFF. The DNA for the CDR3 is TGTGCCAGCAGCTTAGCGTACTTGGGTAGCGGGAGGAACAATGAGCAGTTCTTC.

The V call is TRBV4-3, the J call TRBJ2-1; TRBD2 matches at 7 bases. Losses at the gene ends were 1 base for V and 3 bases for J; bases not matched to a gene: 3. This CDR3 comprises 15 residues. Germline V gives CDR1 LGHNA, CDR2 YSLEER. For the CDR3, the DNA is TGCGCCAGCAGCCAAGGGAGCGGGGTCTACAATGAGCAGTTCTTC. Translated, it gives CASSQGSGVYNEQFF.

This clone has just one count. V and J are TRBV15 and TRBJ2-7; weak D call: TRBD2 (6 bases). Per the germline V gene, CDR1 is LNHNV and CDR2 is YYDKDF (reference sequence). Deletions cut 5 bases from V and 3 bases from J, with 11 bases between. This CDR3 is built from 13 residues. This chain's CDR3 is CATSVAENYEQYF. For the CDR3, the DNA is TGTGCCACCAGCGTAGCGGAAAACTACGAGCAGTACTTC.

The J gene is TRBJ1-6, the V gene TRBV6-1; D uncertain. The V gene lost 6 bases and the J gene lost 4 bases, with 4 bases spanning the gap. CDR3 length: 12 amino acids. The germline CDR1 and CDR2 sequences are MNHNS and SASEGT. This CDR3 is CASRVYNSPLHF. CDR3 DNA sequence: TGTGCCAGCAGGGTATATAATTCACCCCTCCACTTT.